This passage covers 17 T cell receptor beta chains from one sample sequenced in a study of T cell changes during pregnancy in multiple sclerosis. Assay: immunoSEQ multiplex PCR; the TCRdb copy retains only in-frame clones and omits some. The table shows tens of thousands of clones, with just over 90% occurring only once. Sample: CD8+ T cells from peripheral blood mononuclear cells, taken in the second trimester of pregnancy. These receptor sequences come from a female donor with multiple sclerosis, enrolled in a pregnancy study.

The rearrangement links TRBV15 to TRBJ2-1, with D possibly being TRBD2 (5 bases). Trimming cost V 6 bases and J 1 base, with 31 bases left between them. This CDR3 is 21 amino acids long. The germline gives CDR1 LNHNV, CDR2 YYDKDF (reference sequence). CDR3 nucleotides: TGTGCCACCAGTATTACCCGGGCTACCCTCCGCGGGCGGGTGTCCTACAATGAGCAGTTCTTC. This translates into CATSITRATLRGRVSYNEQFF.

The chain uses TRBV11-2 and TRBJ2-1; 7 bases are shared with TRBD2. J lost 3 bases, V lost 6 bases, and 8 bases had no gene match. Germline values: CDR1 SGHAT, CDR2 FQNNGV. This CDR3 contains 15 residues. DNA of the CDR3: TGTGCCAGCAGAGACCAGCGGGATGTCTACAATGAGCAGTTCTTC. This gives the protein CASRDQRDVYNEQFF.

The chain has TRBV15 and TRBJ1-5; 8 nucleotides align to TRBD1. With 0 bases clipped from V and 7 bases from J, the junction kept 5 bases outside the gene matches. Germline lookup yields CDR1 LNHNV and CDR2 YYDKDF (reference sequence). The CDR3 is 15 amino acids. This CDR3 is CATSRDDRGRQPQHF. Here the CDR3 DNA reads TGTGCCACCAGCAGAGATGACAGGGGTCGCCAGCCCCAGCATTTT.

The rearrangement uses TRBV29-1 and TRBJ1-1; TRBD1 aligns across 8 bases. Germline loops: CDR1 SQVTM, CDR2 ANQGSEA. Trimming took 0 bases from V and 1 from J; bases not matched to a gene: 4. The CDR3 contains 15 residues. CDR3 in DNA: TGCAGCGTTGAAGATTTGACAGGGGAGAACACTGAAGCTTTCTTT. It codes for CSVEDLTGENTEAFF.

V usage is TRBV15 and J usage is TRBJ1-5; perhaps TRBD1 as D (5 bases). Germline loops: CDR1 LNHNV, CDR2 YYDKDF (reference sequence). The CDR3 consists of 14 residues. Trimming removed 6 bases from V and 4 bases from J, with 13 bases in between. The CDR3 is CATRGGEGNQPQHF. In DNA form, the CDR3 reads TGTGCCACCAGGGGGGGGGAAGGGAATCAGCCCCAGCATTTT.

The V gene is TRBV6-6, the J gene TRBJ2-1, with D possibly matching TRBD1 (6 bases). Germline CDR1 MNHNY, CDR2 SVGAGI (reference sequence). Trimming pared 2 bases from V and 3 bases from J, leaving 8 bases between. CDR3 size: 14 residues. The CDR3 here is CASSYPGHYNEQFF. CDR3 DNA: TGTGCCAGCAGTTACCCGGGACACTACAATGAGCAGTTCTTC.

V and J are TRBV6-1 and TRBJ2-7; TRBD1 is a possible D gene (7 bases). Trimming took off 6 bases at V and 3 bases at J, with 15 bases between the two ends. This CDR3 region has 14 residues. Germline V gene data show CDR1 as MNHNS and CDR2 as SASEGT. CDR3 in DNA: TGTGCCAGCAGACCCAGGGGGGCTAGCTACGAGCAGTACTTC. Amino acids: CASRPRGASYEQYF.

The CDR3, as DNA: TGTGCCAGCAGCTTAGATGGAGAAAAGCATTTT. It is translated as CASSLDGEKHF. The chain joins TRBV7-9 to TRBJ1-5; D not resolved. The germline V and J ends were trimmed by 1 base and 14 bases, with 9 bases remaining between them. Germline CDR1 reads SEHNR; CDR2 reads FQNEAQ (reference sequence). This CDR3 comprises 11 residues. The complete variable domain, with remaining parts taken from reference TRBV7-9 and TRBJ1-5, reads DTGVSQNPRHKITKRGQNVTFRCDPISEHNRLYWYRQTLGQGPEFLTYFQNEAQLEKSRLLSDRFSAERPKGSFSTLEIQRTEQGDSAMYLCASSLDGEKHFGDGTRLSIL.

V and J are TRBV15 and TRBJ2-7, with 9 bases matching TRBD1. Losses at the gene ends were 11 bases for V and 4 bases for J; bases not matched to a gene: 9. Germline assignment: CDR1 LNHNV and CDR2 YYDKDF (reference sequence). The CDR3 has 13 residues. The CDR3 region has the DNA TGTGCCTCAACACAGGACAGGGGTTACGAGCAGTACTTC. It yields the protein CASTQDRGYEQYF.

The chain has TRBV7-6 and TRBJ1-1; no clear D gene. This CDR3 region has 15 residues. Trimming took off 1 base at V and 0 bases at J, with 9 bases between the two ends. Germline CDR1 SGHVS, CDR2 FNYEAQ. The DNA for the CDR3 is TGTGCCAGCAGCTTAGGGGTTGGGCTGAACACTGAAGCTTTCTTT. Residues: CASSLGVGLNTEAFF.

This clone showed up just once. The chain has TRBV5-5 and TRBJ1-1; weak D call: TRBD1 (5 bases). Per germline, CDR1 SGHKS and CDR2 YYEKEE (reference sequence). The germline V and J ends were trimmed by 2 bases and 0 bases, with 8 bases remaining between them. The CDR3 has 14 amino acids. CDR3 sequence (DNA): TGTGCCAGCAGCTTTGTGACAGTGAACACTGAAGCTTTCTTT. Amino acid sequence: CASSFVTVNTEAFF.

DNA for the CDR3: TGTGCCATCAGTGAACTAGCGGGGGGGTACACCGACACCGGGGAGCTGTTTTTT. Its protein product is CAISELAGGYTDTGELFF. The J gene is TRBJ2-2, the V gene TRBV10-3; 13 bases match TRBD2. This CDR3 comprises 18 residues. Germline values: CDR1 ENHRY, CDR2 SYGVKD. Trimming took 3 bases from V and 3 from J; bases not matched to a gene: 7.

This clone appeared a few times. V usage is TRBV10-1 and J usage is TRBJ2-5; unclear D gene. The ends were cut back, 8 bases at V and 4 bases at J, with 5 bases in the middle. Germline V CDR1 and CDR2: WNHNN, SYGVQD (reference sequence). The CDR3 is 10 amino acids. This CDR3 is CASGSETQYF. CDR3 bases: TGCGCCAGCGGCTCAGAGACCCAGTACTTC.

The J gene is TRBJ2-2, the V gene TRBV7-9; 7 bases line up with TRBD1. The V gene end was trimmed by 5 bases and the J gene end by 5 bases; junction bases not matched to a gene: 14. The CDR3 has 17 amino acids. Germline V gives CDR1 SEHNR, CDR2 FQNEAQ (reference sequence). CDR3 bases: TGTGCCAGCAGCCCCTCGGAAGGGGGCATTTGGACCGGGGAGCTGTTTTTT. Residues: CASSPSEGGIWTGELFF.

V is TRBV30 and J is TRBJ2-7; D unresolved. The germline gives CDR1 GTSNPN, CDR2 SVGIG (reference sequence). The CDR3 totals 13 residues. Trimming pared 2 bases from V and 5 bases from J, leaving 13 bases between. CDR3: CAWSTMSDNEQYF. CDR3 sequence (DNA): TGTGCCTGGAGTACCATGAGTGATAACGAGCAGTACTTC.

The chain is built from TRBV7-9 and TRBJ2-1; D is unclear. V gave up 5 bases and J gave up 4 bases, with 15 bases separating them. Germline V gene data show CDR1 as SEHNR and CDR2 as FQNEAQ (reference sequence). The CDR3 sequence is 15 residues long. Here the CDR3 DNA reads TGTGCCAGCAGCGGTACCGAAGCAAATTACAATGAGCAGTTCTTC. It encodes CASSGTEANYNEQFF.

The chain carries TRBV7-9 and TRBJ1-6; D is unresolved. The V gene's germline CDR1 is SEHNR and CDR2 FQNEAQ (reference sequence). The CDR3 totals 16 residues. The V end was cut by 7 bases, the J end by 5 bases, with 18 bases between. CDR3 sequence: CASTNSRRQDNSPLHF. CDR3 in DNA: TGTGCCAGCACAAATTCCCGCCGACAAGATAATTCACCCCTCCACTTT.